This is a list of T cell receptor beta chains from one sample in a study of blood T cell repertoires in COVID-19. Profiled with immunoSEQ multiplex PCR; TCRdb holds only in-frame clones, not every one. The profile shows tens of thousands of clones, approximately 88% of them singletons. Sequences were obtained from peripheral blood. All receptors derive from a man aged 60-69 years with acute or convalescent COVID-19. The CDR3 runs from the conserved cysteine through the conserved F or W. The D gene is left open where the match is weak. Clone size appears in some rows only: once, few, many, or a class for an expanded clone.

size: .; V: TRBV27; D: TRBD1; J: TRBJ1-1; CDR3: CASSFRDRDREAFF; DNA: TGTGCCAGCAGTTTCAGGGACAGGGACCGTGAAGCTTTCTTT
size: .; V: TRBV6-6; D: TRBD1; J: TRBJ1-4; CDR3: CASRVGQGGEKLFF; DNA: TGTGCCAGCAGGGTCGGACAGGGTGGGGAAAAACTGTTTTTT
size: few; V: TRBV4-1; D: .; J: TRBJ2-7; CDR3: CASSQDLGAYEQYF; DNA: TGCGCCAGCAGCCAAGATCTAGGGGCTTACGAGCAGTACTTC
size: once; V: TRBV9; D: .; J: TRBJ1-1; CDR3: CASSVEPGMNTEAFF; DNA: TGTGCCAGCAGCGTAGAACCGGGTATGAACACTGAAGCTTTCTTT
size: .; V: TRBV15; D: .; J: TRBJ1-1; CDR3: CATSRDTVNTEAFF; DNA: TGTGCCACCAGCAGAGACACGGTGAACACTGAAGCTTTCTTT
size: .; V: TRBV30; D: TRBD1; J: TRBJ2-5; CDR3: CAWSLDREETQYF; DNA: TGTGCCTGGAGTTTGGACAGGGAGGAGACCCAGTACTTC
size: few; V: TRBV9; D: .; J: TRBJ1-3; CDR3: CASSAQDTGNTIYF; DNA: TGTGCCAGCAGCGCCCAGGATACTGGAAACACCATATATTTT
size: once; V: TRBV18; D: .; J: TRBJ2-1; CDR3: CASSPPMTGVAGEQFF; DNA: TGTGCCAGCTCACCACCGATGACGGGGGTGGCGGGCGAGCAGTTCTTC
size: .; V: TRBV4-1; D: TRBD1; J: TRBJ1-5; CDR3: CASSQGGTGGRQPQHF; DNA: TGCGCCAGCAGCCAAGGGGGGACAGGGGGCCGTCAGCCCCAGCATTTT
size: .; V: TRBV2; D: TRBD2; J: TRBJ2-1; CDR3: CASNAGLAPNEQFF; DNA: TGTGCCAGCAATGCGGGACTAGCCCCAAATGAGCAGTTCTTC
size: .; V: TRBV12-3/TRBV12-4; D: .; J: TRBJ2-2; CDR3: CASSLPDSIELFF; DNA: TGTGCCAGCAGTTTACCGGACAGTATTGAGCTGTTTTTT
size: .; V: TRBV24-1; D: TRBD1; J: TRBJ2-2; CDR3: CATSDSGQGRRGPTPTGELFF; DNA: TGTGCCACCAGTGACTCCGGACAGGGCCGCAGGGGCCCCACCCCCACCGGGGAGCTGTTTTTT
size: .; V: TRBV3-1/TRBV3-2; D: TRBD2; J: TRBJ2-1; CDR3: CASSLEAGSTYNEQFF; DNA: TGTGCCAGCAGCCTAGAAGCGGGATCCACCTACAATGAGCAGTTCTTC
size: .; V: TRBV6-2/TRBV6-3; D: TRBD1; J: TRBJ2-7; CDR3: CASSYSGTGGEQYF; DNA: TGTGCCAGCAGTTACTCCGGGACAGGGGGTGAGCAGTACTTC
size: .; V: TRBV12-3/TRBV12-4; D: .; J: TRBJ2-7; CDR3: CASKEGAGEQYF; DNA: TGTGCCAGCAAGGAGGGGGCTGGCGAGCAGTACTTC
size: once; V: TRBV6-2/TRBV6-3; D: TRBD1; J: TRBJ2-2; CDR3: CASSLGQTNTGELFF; DNA: TGTGCCAGCAGTTTGGGACAGACGAACACCGGGGAGCTGTTTTTT
size: .; V: TRBV6-5; D: TRBD1; J: TRBJ1-1; CDR3: CASSYGDSTEAFF; DNA: TGTGCCAGCAGTTACGGGGACAGCACTGAAGCTTTCTTT
size: .; V: TRBV30; D: .; J: TRBJ1-5; CDR3: CAWSGAVSNQPQHF; DNA: TGTGCCTGGAGTGGCGCCGTTAGCAATCAGCCCCAGCATTTT
size: .; V: TRBV4-1; D: .; J: TRBJ1-4; CDR3: CASSQTGYNEKLFF; DNA: TGCGCCAGCAGCCAAACGGGATATAATGAAAAACTGTTTTTT
size: .; V: TRBV24-1; D: TRBD1; J: TRBJ2-2; CDR3: CATSPRRGQGAKGTGELFF; DNA: TGTGCCACCAGTCCAAGAAGGGGACAGGGGGCGAAAGGTACCGGGGAGCTGTTTTTT
size: .; V: TRBV10-1; D: TRBD1; J: TRBJ2-1; CDR3: CASSESGQGYNEQFF; DNA: TGCGCCAGCAGTGAGTCGGGACAGGGCTACAATGAGCAGTTCTTC
size: .; V: TRBV11-2; D: TRBD1; J: TRBJ2-1; CDR3: CASSLVGDRVNEQFF; DNA: TGTGCCAGCAGCTTAGTCGGGGACAGGGTAAATGAGCAGTTCTTC
size: .; V: TRBV6-5; D: TRBD2; J: TRBJ2-1; CDR3: CASSLGTTSYNEQFF; DNA: TGTGCCAGCAGCCTCGGGACTACCTCCTACAATGAGCAGTTCTTC
size: .; V: TRBV12-3/TRBV12-4; D: .; J: TRBJ1-5; CDR3: CASSLSDNQPQHF; DNA: TGTGCCAGCAGTCTTTCAGATAATCAGCCCCAGCATTTT
size: .; V: TRBV15; D: .; J: TRBJ1-1; CDR3: CATSSGRQGITEAFF; DNA: TGTGCCACCAGCTCCGGACGGCAGGGAATAACTGAAGCTTTCTTT
size: .; V: TRBV6-2/TRBV6-3; D: TRBD2; J: TRBJ2-5; CDR3: CASSLASGRQETQYF; DNA: TGTGCCAGCAGTTTGGCTAGCGGTCGCCAAGAGACCCAGTACTTC
size: .; V: TRBV12-3/TRBV12-4; D: .; J: TRBJ2-7; CDR3: CASSLQGSYEQYF; DNA: TGTGCCAGCAGTTTGCAGGGTTCCTACGAGCAGTACTTC
size: once; V: TRBV29-1; D: .; J: TRBJ2-1; CDR3: CSVEDHNGNEQFF; DNA: TGCAGCGTTGAAGATCATAACGGGAATGAGCAGTTCTTC
size: .; V: TRBV29-1; D: .; J: TRBJ1-4; CDR3: CSVRLPTNEKLFF; DNA: TGCAGCGTCCGACTACCAACTAATGAAAAACTGTTTTTT
size: .; V: TRBV9; D: TRBD1; J: TRBJ1-3; CDR3: CASSLGTGTTGNTIYF; DNA: TGTGCCAGCAGCCTGGGGACAGGGACTACTGGAAACACCATATATTTT
size: .; V: TRBV3-1/TRBV3-2; D: .; J: TRBJ1-2; CDR3: CASSQDITRIPTRGDYGYTF; DNA: TGTGCCAGCAGCCAAGACATAACCAGAATTCCGACGCGGGGTGACTATGGCTACACCTTC
size: .; V: TRBV5-5; D: TRBD1; J: TRBJ1-6; CDR3: CASSLMTGGSNSPLHF; DNA: TGTGCCAGCAGCTTAATGACAGGGGGCTCTAATTCACCCCTCCACTTT
size: once; V: TRBV21-1; D: .; J: TRBJ1-5; CDR3: CASSKQLSGHGSYSNQPQHF; DNA: TGTGCCAGCAGCAAACAATTGTCAGGACACGGATCCTATAGCAATCAGCCCCAGCATTTT
size: few; V: TRBV6-2/TRBV6-3; D: .; J: TRBJ1-5; CDR3: CASSDPRARSNQPQHF; DNA: TGTGCCAGCAGTGATCCCAGGGCCCGTAGCAATCAGCCCCAGCATTTT
size: .; V: TRBV10-3; D: TRBD1; J: TRBJ1-1; CDR3: CAISGGTGGWTEAFF; DNA: TGTGCCATCAGTGGCGGGACAGGGGGCTGGACTGAAGCTTTCTTT
size: few; V: TRBV4-2; D: TRBD1; J: TRBJ1-6; CDR3: CASSRQGRTGGVSPLHF; DNA: TGTGCCAGCAGCCGACAAGGCCGGACAGGGGGCGTATCACCCCTCCACTTT
size: .; V: TRBV27; D: TRBD1; J: TRBJ1-5; CDR3: CASSLTGTGGPSNQPQHF; DNA: TGTGCCAGCAGTCTGACCGGGACAGGGGGCCCGAGCAATCAGCCCCAGCATTTT
size: .; V: TRBV18; D: .; J: TRBJ1-4; CDR3: CASSPRGSNEKLFF; DNA: TGTGCCAGCTCACCCAGGGGATCTAATGAAAAACTGTTTTTT
size: .; V: TRBV12-3/TRBV12-4; D: TRBD1; J: TRBJ2-1; CDR3: CASSSGTGKEQFF; DNA: TGTGCCAGCAGTTCAGGGACAGGGAAAGAGCAGTTCTTC
size: once; V: TRBV6-2/TRBV6-3; D: TRBD1; J: TRBJ1-4; CDR3: CASSLNRGPNEKLFF; DNA: TGTGCCAGCAGTCTGAACAGGGGCCCGAATGAAAAACTGTTTTTT
size: medium-sized; V: TRBV12-3/TRBV12-4; D: .; J: TRBJ1-2; CDR3: CASSLNYGYTF; DNA: TGTGCCAGCAGCCTTAACTATGGCTACACCTTC
size: .; V: TRBV27; D: TRBD1; J: TRBJ1-2; CDR3: CASSPGTGYYGYTF; DNA: TGTGCCAGCAGTCCCGGGACAGGTTACTATGGCTACACCTTC
size: once; V: TRBV7-2; D: TRBD2; J: TRBJ2-1; CDR3: CASSRGGRGFNEQFF; DNA: TGTGCCAGCAGCCGGGGGGGCCGTGGCTTTAATGAGCAGTTCTTC
size: .; V: TRBV5-1; D: TRBD1; J: TRBJ1-2; CDR3: CASSEDRGPGYTF; DNA: TGCGCCAGCAGTGAGGACAGGGGGCCTGGCTACACCTTC
size: .; V: TRBV13; D: TRBD2; J: TRBJ2-1; CDR3: CASSRLAGGPTEQFF; DNA: TGTGCCAGCAGCCGACTAGCGGGGGGGCCGACTGAGCAGTTCTTC